A selection of T cell receptor beta chains follows, all from one sample in a study of CD8 T cells in ankylosing spondylitis. TCRdb reprocessed the 5' RACE reads via MiXCR and lists one record per CDR3 protein. The top ten clones hold roughly 3.5% of a sample with roughly 490,000 distinct CDR3 sequences, approximately 5.3% of them seen once. The source material was blood, either unsorted or a sorted T cell fraction (not recorded which). The receptors stem from a male donor with ankylosing spondylitis. The CDR3 runs from the conserved cysteine through the conserved F or W. Fields, in order: V gene, D gene, clone size, J gene, CDR3 protein, CDR3 DNA. D genes are given only for firm matches. Some rows have no size entry. The others give once, few or many, or a class for an expanded clone.

TRBV12-3/TRBV12-4	TRBD2	many	TRBJ2-1	CASRPFRTSGSNEQFF	TGTGCCAGCAGGCCCTTCAGGACTAGCGGGAGCAATGAGCAGTTCTTC
TRBV9	-	many	TRBJ1-1	CASSVARGTEAFF	TGTGCCAGCAGCGTAGCCCGGGGGACTGAAGCTTTCTTT
TRBV28	TRBD2	-	TRBJ2-2	CASTLLAGAGELFF	TGTGCCAGCACCCTACTAGCGGGGGCCGGGGAGCTGTTTTTT
TRBV7-2	-	many	TRBJ2-7	CASSLGAGSHLKGSTGEQYF	TGTGCCAGCAGCTTAGGCGCCGGATCCCATCTCAAGGGGTCCACCGGGGAGCAGTACTTC
TRBV5-1	-	many	TRBJ2-5	CASTDSPEGETQYF	TGCGCCAGCACCGACAGTCCTGAAGGGGAGACCCAGTACTTC
TRBV6-5	TRBD1	-	TRBJ2-7	CASSFNRGAGYEQYF	TGTGCCAGCAGTTTTAACAGGGGCGCGGGCTACGAGCAGTACTTC
TRBV11-2	TRBD2	-	TRBJ2-3	CASSSAGVFTDTQYF	TGTGCCAGCAGCTCAGCGGGAGTTTTCACAGATACGCAGTATTTT
TRBV5-1	TRBD1	many	TRBJ2-7	CASSSGQGVSYEQYF	TGCGCCAGCAGCTCGGGACAGGGGGTTTCCTACGAGCAGTACTTC
TRBV6-2/TRBV6-3	TRBD2	many	TRBJ2-2	CASRLAGVTGELFF	TGTGCCAGCCGCCTAGCGGGAGTGACCGGGGAGCTGTTTTTT
TRBV20-1	-	many	TRBJ1-1	CSAREIRSNTEAFF	TGCAGTGCTAGAGAGATTCGAAGCAACACTGAAGCTTTCTTT
TRBV5-1	-	few	TRBJ2-7	CASSLELGPLSEQYF	TGCGCCAGCAGCTTGGAACTGGGCCCCCTGAGCGAGCAGTACTTC
TRBV7-2	-	-	TRBJ2-7	CASSPGGTWDDVQYF	TGTGCCAGCAGCCCAGGTGGGACTTGGGACGACGTGCAGTACTTC
TRBV5-1	-	few	TRBJ2-3	CASSLVGVSTDTQYF	TGCGCCAGCAGCTTGGTGGGGGTTAGCACAGATACGCAGTATTTT
TRBV4-2	-	many	TRBJ1-5	CASSGRDGGANQPQHF	TGTGCCAGCAGCGGCCGTGACGGGGGGGCGAATCAGCCCCAGCATTTT
TRBV11-2	TRBD2	few	TRBJ2-5	CASSLLGLGLAMQETQYF	TGTGCCAGCAGCTTATTGGGGTTAGGACTAGCGATGCAAGAGACCCAGTACTTC
TRBV28	-	many	TRBJ2-3	CASSRDHWDTQYF	TGTGCCAGCAGTCGGGACCATTGGGATACGCAGTATTTT
TRBV4-3	TRBD2	many	TRBJ2-7	CASSQVVSGTTYEQYF	TGCGCCAGCAGCCAAGTAGTTAGCGGGACCACCTACGAGCAGTACTTC
TRBV12-3/TRBV12-4	-	-	TRBJ1-1	CASSRRGGMNTEAFF	TGTGCCAGCAGTCGCCGGGGGGGCATGAACACTGAAGCTTTCTTT
TRBV21-1	-	many	TRBJ2-5	CASSRRGLAEEETQYF	TGTGCCAGCAGCAGGCGGGGACTAGCGGAAGAAGAGACCCAGTACTTC
TRBV2	-	few	TRBJ2-7	CASSLPLYEQYF	TGTGCCAGCAGTCTCCCGCTCTACGAGCAGTACTTC
TRBV5-5	TRBD1	many	TRBJ2-5	CASSSSWPGQGGQETQYF	TGTGCCAGCAGCTCCAGTTGGCCGGGACAGGGGGGACAAGAGACCCAGTACTTC
TRBV7-2	-	many	TRBJ1-5	CASSLVRQPQHF	TGTGCCAGCAGCTTAGTTCGCCAGCCCCAGCATTTT